Listed below are T cell receptor beta chains from one sample, sequenced in a study of T cell responses to AZD1222 COVID-19 vaccine. Assay used: immunoSEQ multiplex PCR; TCRdb lists only in-frame clones, some missing. This table holds around 31,000 clones, 90% to 95% found once. Sequenced material: peripheral blood, taken on day 0 of AZD1222 vaccination. The receptors shown here come from an adult in good health. Each CDR3 is given without its conserved first and last residue.

j_call v_call cdr3_aa
TRBJ1-1 TRBV7-2 ASSLVRWNTEAF
TRBJ1-1 TRBV5-1 ASSQQFGGPMNTEAF
TRBJ1-4 TRBV11-2 ASSLEAGGNEKLF
TRBJ1-3 TRBV11-3 ASSPGQGPGNTIY
TRBJ2-5 TRBV4-3 ASSQSLQETQY
TRBJ2-1 TRBV5-1 ASSLGPSGRNNEQF
TRBJ1-6 TRBV28 ASTAAQGTYNSPLH
TRBJ2-6 TRBV29-1 SVDFNSGANVLT
TRBJ1-5 TRBV23-1 ASSQGEGNQPQH
TRBJ2-1 TRBV5-4 ASSSGREEF
TRBJ2-3 TRBV6-5 ASSYSRTADTQY
TRBJ1-3 TRBV7-9 ASSREAGNTIY
TRBJ1-5 TRBV7-2 ASSLWGFGSYSNQPQH
TRBJ2-1 TRBV12-3/TRBV12-4 ASSPPGRNEQF
TRBJ1-1 TRBV29-1 SVALGGNTEAF
TRBJ2-7 TRBV6-5 ASGGGAAYEQY
TRBJ1-2 TRBV10-2 ASSELQYYGYT
TRBJ2-7 TRBV6-2/TRBV6-3 ASSFRGPYEQY
TRBJ1-4 TRBV28 ASSLQTGGDEKLF
TRBJ2-1 TRBV7-2 ASSPRQGDSYNEQF
TRBJ1-6 TRBV18 ASSPLGPLSGINSPLH
TRBJ2-2 TRBV6-2/TRBV6-3 ASSFYGGSTGELF
TRBJ1-1 TRBV30 AWSVAGTGVRMRAF
TRBJ1-1 TRBV9 ASSVRQGGTEAF
TRBJ2-3 TRBV4-1 ASSQVRTGASTDTQY
TRBJ2-3 TRBV24-1 ATSDYGGNTQY
TRBJ2-6 TRBV4-3 ASSPGNSGANVLT
TRBJ2-7 TRBV19 ASRGSGGREQY
TRBJ1-2 TRBV10-3 AISEGELRRAGYGYT
TRBJ1-1 TRBV6-6 ASSYYRDRGNEAF
TRBJ1-1 TRBV27 ASSLEAANTEAF
TRBJ2-2 TRBV11-3 ASSPPGGFTGELF
TRBJ1-1 TRBV19 ASSTQGPNTEAF
TRBJ2-1 TRBV3-1/TRBV3-2 ASSQAAGAYNEQF
TRBJ1-1 TRBV16 ASSQLLVNTEAF
TRBJ2-2 TRBV30 AWSLGGNTGELF
TRBJ1-1 TRBV6-5 ASSYGADTNTEAF
TRBJ2-1 TRBV4-3 ASSQELRSYIYNEQF
TRBJ2-1 TRBV5-8 ASETSGRNEQF
TRBJ1-5 TRBV9 ASSVGGDPGQQPQH
TRBJ1-2 TRBV5-4 ASSLEGLEGYT
TRBJ1-4 TRBV9 ASSVGSGRSEKLF
TRBJ1-6 TRBV9 ASSVREGYNSPLH
TRBJ1-1 TRBV25-1 ASSENWGSNAEAF
TRBJ2-7 TRBV4-2 ASSQEGRYEQY
TRBJ1-2 TRBV6-1 ASSELGSGYT
TRBJ1-1 TRBV29-1 SVNGQGLNTEAF
TRBJ1-1 TRBV5-4 ASSLERQGTEAF
TRBJ2-2 TRBV2 ASQGTGELF
TRBJ1-6 TRBV9 ASSASGRSTLH
TRBJ2-3 TRBV5-6 ASSLDREDTQY
TRBJ2-7 TRBV5-1 ASSRSGMGDEQY
TRBJ1-1 TRBV11-2 ASSPRTASNTEAF
TRBJ2-3 TRBV6-5 ASSPGQGTDTQY